The 10 T cell receptor beta chains below all came from one sample that was sequenced in a study of blood T cell repertoires in COVID-19. The table came from immunoSEQ multiplex PCR; TCRdb's copy has only in-frame clones and leaves some out. Of about 52,000 clones listed, about four fifths are singletons. Sequences were obtained from peripheral blood. The receptors come from a woman of 80 years or more with COVID-19, enrolled during active disease.

This clone was detected a few times. This chain connects TRBV5-1 to TRBJ2-3; TRBD2 aligns across 10 bases. From germline, CDR1 is SGHRS and CDR2 YFSETQ. V gave up 0 bases and J gave up 1 base; unmatched junction bases: 2. The length of the CDR3 is 16 residues. Written as DNA, the CDR3 is TGCGCCAGCAGCTTGGTAGGGACTAGCGGCACAGATACGCAGTATTTT. It is translated as CASSLVGTSGTDTQYF.

The chain carries TRBV5-4 and TRBJ1-2, with 7 positions matching TRBD1. This CDR3 has 13 residues. Trimming at V came to 5 bases and at J to 9 bases, leaving 10 bases not matched to a gene. Germline V gives CDR1 SGHNT, CDR2 YYREEE (reference sequence). The CDR3 nucleotides read TGTGCCAGCAGGTCCGGGACAGAAGGTCGCTACACCTTC. It is translated as CASRSGTEGRYTF.

This clone was found a few times. The chain uses TRBV4-2 and TRBJ1-1; D might be TRBD1 (5 bases). Trimming removed 3 bases from V and 1 base from J, with 12 bases in between. Germline CDR1 reads LGHNA; CDR2 reads YNFKEQ. The CDR3 spans 15 residues. This chain's CDR3 is CASSQGGGPNTEAFF. The CDR3 coding sequence is TGTGCCAGCAGCCAGGGGGGAGGGCCGAACACTGAAGCTTTCTTT.

The chain links TRBV4-1 to TRBJ2-5, with D hard to call. The germline V gene has CDR1 MGHRA and CDR2 YSYEKL. This CDR3 has 16 amino acids. V shed 1 base and J shed 0 bases, with 12 bases lying between them. The CDR3 region is CASSQGRRGDQETQYF. CDR3 coding DNA: TGCGCCAGCAGCCAAGGGCGACGAGGTGACCAAGAGACCCAGTACTTC.

The V and J genes are TRBV7-2 and TRBJ2-7; 9 bases map to TRBD1. Germline values: CDR1 SGHTA, CDR2 FQGNSA. J was trimmed by 2 bases and V by 2 bases; bases with no gene match: 7. This CDR3 comprises 16 residues. CDR3 in amino acids: CASSLRGGQGPYEQYF. As DNA, the CDR3 is TGTGCCAGCAGCTTAAGAGGCGGACAGGGGCCCTACGAGCAGTACTTC.

The chain carries TRBV19 and TRBJ1-2; 7 nucleotides align to TRBD1. The CDR3 is 15 amino acids. The germline V gene encodes CDR1 LNHDA and CDR2 SQIVND (reference sequence). V lost 8 bases and J lost 1; bases outside the gene matches: 10. The CDR3 region is CASGDSSNYNYGYTF. As DNA, the CDR3 is TGTGCCAGTGGGGACAGCAGTAACTATAACTATGGCTACACCTTC.

This clone was seen only once. The genes are TRBV15 and TRBJ2-7; D not certain. Trimming stripped 0 bases from V and 1 base from J, with 7 bases between. The CDR3 spans 14 residues. Per the germline V gene, CDR1 is LNHNV and CDR2 is YYDKDF (reference sequence). CDR3 protein: CATSREVRSYEQYF. The CDR3 coding sequence is TGTGCCACCAGCAGAGAGGTCAGATCCTACGAGCAGTACTTC.

The chain links TRBV19 to TRBJ1-2; the match to TRBD1 covers 7 bases. The CDR3 is 14 residues long. The V and J ends lost 3 bases and 4 bases, in that order; junction bases with no gene match: 5. CDR1 is LNHDA and CDR2 is SQIVND in the germline V gene (reference sequence). The CDR3 sequence is CASSMPGQVYGYTF. The DNA for the CDR3 is TGTGCCAGTAGTATGCCCGGACAGGTCTATGGCTACACCTTC. Supplemented by reference TRBV19 and TRBJ1-2, the full variable domain reads DGGITQSPKYLFRKEGQNVTLSCEQNLNHDAMYWYRQDPGQGLRLIYYSQIVNDFQKGDIAEGYSVSREKKESFPLTVTSAQKNPTAFYLCASSMPGQVYGYTFGSGTRLTVV.

The chain recombines TRBV15 with TRBJ2-7; 8 bases align to TRBD2. V gave up 0 bases and J gave up 5 bases; unmatched junction bases: 15. Looked up from germline, CDR1 is LNHNV and CDR2 is YYDKDF (reference sequence). The CDR3 has 18 amino acids. The CDR3 sequence is CATSRDQGGSGKANEQYF. In DNA form, the CDR3 reads TGTGCCACCAGCAGAGATCAGGGTGGTAGCGGGAAAGCTAACGAGCAGTACTTC.

The J gene is TRBJ2-4, the V gene TRBV2; D possibly corresponds to TRBD1 (6 bases). The V gene lost 5 bases and the J gene lost 4 bases, with 12 bases spanning the gap. The CDR3 is 14 residues long. In germline, CDR1 is SNHLY, CDR2 FYNNEI. This chain's CDR3 is CASSPRDKKNIQYF. CDR3 nucleotides: TGTGCCAGCAGTCCTAGGGACAAGAAAAACATTCAGTACTTC.